A single sample gave rise to the 8 T cell receptor beta chains below, sequenced in a study of T cell responses to AZD1222 COVID-19 vaccine. The protocol was immunoSEQ multiplex PCR, while the TCRdb copy is restricted to in-frame clones and leaves out a portion. The profile covers 90,000 to 110,000 clones, with roughly 87% appearing a single time and 5% taken by the ten largest. Sequences were derived from peripheral blood, sampled on day 0 of AZD1222 vaccination. These receptors came from an adult in good health.

V gene TRBV5-4 combines with J gene TRBJ2-3, with TRBD2 identical over 7 bases. The germline V gene has CDR1 SGHNT and CDR2 YYREEE (reference sequence). V lost 5 bases and J lost 6; bases outside the gene matches: 6. There are 13 residues in the CDR3. CDR3 in amino acids: CASRFGLGDTQYF. The CDR3, as DNA: TGTGCCAGCAGATTTGGACTAGGGGATACGCAGTATTTT.

The chain uses TRBV4-3 and TRBJ1-4; D unclear. V lost 2 bases and J lost 3, with 10 bases in between. The CDR3 covers 15 residues. Germline V gene sequence: CDR1 LGHNA, CDR2 YSLEER. The CDR3, as DNA: TGCGCCAGCAGCCAACGCGGTCAGTCTAATGAAAAACTGTTTTTT. It encodes CASSQRGQSNEKLFF.

The V call is TRBV7-7, the J call TRBJ2-2; 13 bases are a match to TRBD2. CDR1 and CDR2 from the germline V gene are SSHAT and FNYEAQ (reference sequence). V lost 5 bases and J lost 6; bases outside the gene matches: 12. This CDR3 spans 18 amino acids. The CDR3 loop reads CASSPRTSGGVIAGELFF. Written as DNA, the CDR3 is TGTGCCAGCAGCCCCCGGACTAGCGGGGGTGTAATAGCCGGGGAGCTGTTTTTT.

This clone was picked up one time. The rearrangement links TRBV4-3 to TRBJ2-5; the D call may be TRBD1 or TRBD2 (5 bases each). The V and J ends lost 1 base and 0 bases respectively, with 9 bases between them. The CDR3 spans 15 residues. Germline V lookup: CDR1 LGHNA, CDR2 YSLEER. CDR3: CASSQVRGDQETQYF. CDR3 DNA sequence: TGCGCCAGCAGCCAAGTTAGGGGAGACCAAGAGACCCAGTACTTC.

V is TRBV12-3 or TRBV12-4 and J is TRBJ2-1, with 7 bases that match TRBD1. The CDR3 consists of 13 residues. The CDR3 spells CATGTAAYNEQFF. In DNA form, the CDR3 reads TGTGCGACCGGGACAGCAGCCTACAATGAGCAGTTCTTC.

The chain joins TRBV5-1 to TRBJ1-2; D is ambiguous. V was shortened by 0 bases and J by 3 bases, with 3 bases between the two germline ends. The germline V gene encodes CDR1 SGHRS and CDR2 YFSETQ. This CDR3 is 12 amino acids long. CDR3 protein: CASSLEDYGYTF. CDR3 nucleotides: TGCGCCAGCAGCTTGGAGGACTATGGCTACACCTTC.

This clone came up a few times. The V call is TRBV6-2 or TRBV6-3, the J call TRBJ2-3, with 10 bases matching TRBD2. The CDR3 sequence is 15 residues long. Looked up from germline, CDR1 is MNHEY and CDR2 is SVGEGT. V trimming: 5 bases; J trimming: 3 bases; junction bases outside the gene matches: 5. CDR3 in DNA: TGTGCCAGCAGTCCCGGGACTAGCGAGACAGATACGCAGTATTTT. Residues: CASSPGTSETDTQYF.

The chain combines TRBV11-1 with TRBJ1-2; D perhaps matches TRBD1 (6 bases). V lost 2 bases and J 8 bases, leaving 12 bases between the germline ends. Germline V gene lookup returns CDR1 SGHAT and CDR2 FQDESV (reference sequence). The CDR3 covers 13 residues. The CDR3 region has the DNA TGTGCCAGCAGCTTAAAGCCGGACAGCGGCTACACCTTC. Protein: CASSLKPDSGYTF. The whole variable domain, remainder taken from reference TRBV11-1 and TRBJ1-2, is EAEVAQSPRYKITEKSQAVAFWCDPISGHATLYWYRQILGQGPELLVQFQDESVVDDSQLPKDRFSAERLKGVDSTLKIQPAELGDSAMYLCASSLKPDSGYTFGSGTRLTVV.